The clone carrying this T cell receptor (beta chain) was found a few times. Study processing details: Counts of nucleated cells, estimated from reference gene primer amplification, were obtained. TCRdb keeps only in-frame clones here, not all; method: immunoSEQ multiplex PCR. V, J and clone size reflect that table, while D and trimming were determined from the DNA. This table has 97,000 or so clones, roughly 82% appearing once. The V segment lost 0 bases and the J segment 9 bases; nucleotides outside the gene matches: 8. This CDR3 is 16 amino acids long. Germline loops: CDR1 SGHTS, CDR2 YDEGEE. This entry belongs to a study of blood T cell repertoires in COVID-19. On the study more broadly: The cDNA or gDNA used as material had been derived from T cells, B-cell-depleted T cells, or PBMCs.

The material sequenced was peripheral blood. This TCR was sampled from a man aged 80 or over with acute or convalescent COVID-19. The J gene is TRBJ2-1, the V gene TRBV5-8, with 11 nucleotides matching TRBD2. CDR3 coding DNA: TGTGCCAGCAGCTTGGATGTACTAGCGGGAGTTAGTGAGCAGTTCTTC. It yields the protein CASSLDVLAGVSEQFF.